One T cell receptor (beta chain) is described in this entry. What it binds is unknown. The germline V gene encodes CDR1 KGHSH and CDR2 LQKENI. With V trimmed by 2 bases and J by 3 bases, 4 bases remained unmatched. The CDR3 contains 15 residues. The repertoire was sequenced with immunoSEQ multiplex PCR; TCRdb's copy has only in-frame clones and lacks some. The data hold more than 95,000 clones, with around 89% observed a single time. The sample comes from a study of T cell responses to AZD1222 COVID-19 vaccine. The study, taken as a whole, reports: Among AZD1222 vaccinees, only 5 to 7 were seropositive at baseline. Unmutated variant regions are reportedly targeted by nearly half of spike-specific TCRs. Spike-wide coverage was observed for vaccine-associated CD4 TCRs, with dominant responses at 160-218 and 743-854. The sample set comprised mostly white British donors with more females, and clonal diversity was possibly underestimated.

Here the sequenced sample was peripheral blood, taken 28 days after the second AZD1222 dose. The sequence derives from an adult who received the AZD1222 COVID-19 vaccine. The J gene is TRBJ2-3, the V gene TRBV18, with 8 bases matching TRBD2. CDR3 region: CASSPTSGKTDTQYF. CDR3 nucleotide sequence: TGTGCCAGCTCACCAACTAGCGGTAAAACAGATACGCAGTATTTT.